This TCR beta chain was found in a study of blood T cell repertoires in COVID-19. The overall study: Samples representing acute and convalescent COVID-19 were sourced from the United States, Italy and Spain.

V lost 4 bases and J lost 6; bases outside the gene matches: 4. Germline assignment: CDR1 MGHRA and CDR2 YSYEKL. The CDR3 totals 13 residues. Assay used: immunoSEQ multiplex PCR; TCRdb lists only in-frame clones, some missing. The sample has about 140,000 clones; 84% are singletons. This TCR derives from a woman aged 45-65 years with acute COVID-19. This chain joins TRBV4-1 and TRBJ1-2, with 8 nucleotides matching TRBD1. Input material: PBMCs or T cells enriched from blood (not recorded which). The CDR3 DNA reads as TGCGCCAGCAGCCCTGGACAGGGTCATGGCTACACCTTC. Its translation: CASSPGQGHGYTF.